This TCR beta chain derives from a study of blood T cell repertoires in COVID-19. This table comes from immunoSEQ multiplex PCR, and its TCRdb copy is limited to in-frame clones, with some not included. The table lists around 340,000 clones, roughly 90% of them singletons, with 0.95% to 1.1% in the top ten. The participants were between about 18 and 90 years old and came from roughly 24 US areas. Exposed participants encountered a COVID-19 case during the 2 weeks preceding study entry. V lost 3 bases and J lost 3; bases outside the gene matches: 7. From germline, CDR1 is MDHEN and CDR2 SYDVKM. The CDR3 runs to 15 residues.

The sample comprised PBMCs or T cells enriched from blood (not recorded which). V usage is TRBV28 and J usage is TRBJ2-7; TRBD2 agrees at 8 bases. The source of this sequence is a young woman who had been exposed to COVID-19. CDR3 residues: CASSFRGGNRYEQYF. The CDR3 bases are TGTGCCAGCAGTTTTCGGGGGGGAAACCGCTACGAGCAGTACTTC.